Each of the 32 T cell receptor beta chains below was sequenced from the same sample in a study of immune heterogeneity within non-small cell lung tumors. Bulk tumor genomic DNA (around 600 ng per sample) served as template. Surgery yielded several widely spaced biopsies per primary tumor. Patients underwent curative surgery for non-small cell lung cancer (untreated and newly diagnosed). Multiplex PCR relied on 32 V and 13 J primers to amplify TCR beta CDR3. TCRdb passed the multiplex PCR reads through MiXCR, listing each CDR3 protein once. The sample contains 5,000 or so distinct CDR3 sequences, 18% of which appear only once. The material sequenced was lung tumor tissue. These receptors were obtained from a man between 35 and 55 years old with non-small cell lung cancer.

By sample share, this clonotype is medium-sized. This chain links TRBV6-1 with TRBJ1-1; D might be TRBD1 (6 bases). CDR1 MNHNS and CDR2 SASEGT come from the germline V gene. CDR3 length: 19 amino acids. The germline V and J ends were trimmed by 6 bases and 4 bases, with 30 bases remaining between them. CDR3 coding DNA: TGTGCCAGCAGACCCACCCCCACAGGGAAGTACGATGGGTTCACTGAAGCTTTCTTT. Translated, it gives CASRPTPTGKYDGFTEAFF.

The table lists this clonotype with many counts. V gene TRBV10-3 combines with J gene TRBJ2-3, with 8 bases identical to TRBD1. This CDR3 is 17 amino acids long. V dropped 4 bases and J dropped 5; count of bases not matched to a gene: 14. Germline V CDR1 and CDR2: ENHRY, SYGVKD. The CDR3 reads CAISAPRGQGAGDTQYF. The CDR3, as DNA: TGTGCCATCAGTGCCCCGAGGGGGCAGGGGGCGGGAGATACGCAGTATTTT.

This clonotype is labeled medium-sized. This chain connects TRBV19 to TRBJ1-2; D is ambiguous. Germline-derived CDR1 and CDR2 are LNHDA and SQIVND (reference sequence). This CDR3 spans 14 amino acids. Trimming left V 1 base short and J 3 bases short, with 9 bases between. The CDR3 loop reads CASSIARRHYGYTF. The DNA of the CDR3 is TGTGCCAGTAGTATAGCAAGGAGACACTATGGCTACACCTTC.

This clonotype is termed medium-sized (0.01 to 0.1%). The DNA of the CDR3 is TGTGCCAGCAGTCCGATCGGGCCCACAGGGAGTCAGCCCCAGCATTTT. Its translation: CASSPIGPTGSQPQHF. The rearrangement joins TRBV6-1 to TRBJ1-5, with D maybe TRBD1 (6 bases). Trimming shortened V by 5 bases and J by 6 bases, and 20 bases separated the two germline ends. The CDR3 spans 16 residues. Per germline, CDR1 MNHNS and CDR2 SASEGT.

Relative to its sample, this clonotype is medium-sized. The V call is TRBV6-1, the J call TRBJ1-2; unclear D gene. The CDR3 totals 11 residues. CDR1 and CDR2 from the germline V gene are MNHNS and SASEGT. V was cut by 6 bases and J by 8 bases, with 10 bases left in between. CDR3 bases: TGTGCCAGCAGCCCACCTGCGGGCTACACCTTC. This gives the protein CASSPPAGYTF.

This clonotype is judged medium-sized. The DNA for the CDR3 is TGTGCCAGCAGCTTAGGGAGGGGCAGGGGGCGTGAAAAACTGTTTTTT. It specifies CASSLGRGRGREKLFF. The genes are TRBV11-2 and TRBJ1-4; 8 nucleotides align to TRBD1. The germline V gene encodes CDR1 SGHAT and CDR2 FQNNGV. J was trimmed by 7 bases and V by 1 base; bases with no gene match: 8. The CDR3 has 16 residues.

This clonotype has a single count. A much larger clone sits a single nucleotide away, making a read error possible. V and J are TRBV6-2 or TRBV6-3 and TRBJ2-2, with TRBD2 identical over 8 bases. The CDR3 spans 14 residues. Germline V gene data show CDR1 as MNHEY and CDR2 as SVGEGT. With 8 bases clipped from V and 5 bases from J, the junction kept 7 bases outside the gene matches. The CDR3, as DNA: TGTGCCAGCTCGGGCGGGGGGCAAACCGGGGAGCTGTTTTTT. Encoded protein: CASSGGGQTGELFF.

The V gene is TRBV11-3, the J gene TRBJ2-1; D perhaps matches TRBD2 (5 bases). Germline V lookup: CDR1 SGHNT, CDR2 YENEEA. V lost 7 bases and J lost 8, with 15 bases in between. The CDR3 has 13 residues. The CDR3 is CASTAPGLYEQFF. The CDR3, as DNA: TGTGCCAGCACAGCCCCGGGGTTGTATGAGCAGTTCTTC.

On this clonotype: A much larger clone lies one base from this, so it may be a read error. The chain employs TRBV6-4 and TRBJ2-2; 7 bases match TRBD1. From germline, CDR1 is MRHNA and CDR2 SNTAGT. The length of the CDR3 is 15 residues. Germline trimming cut 6 bases from V and 3 bases from J; bases unmatched to any gene: 7. DNA of the CDR3: TGTGCCAGCAGAGGCAGGGGGTCTTACACCGGGGAGCTGTTTTTT. Translated, it gives CASRGRGSYTGELFF.

Sample share makes this clonotype medium-sized (0.01 to 0.1%). The genes are TRBV18 and TRBJ1-3; 7 nucleotides match TRBD1. With V trimmed by 3 bases and J by 0 bases, 2 bases remained unmatched. The CDR3 length is 15 residues. Germline assignment: CDR1 KGHSH and CDR2 LQKENI. The CDR3 protein is CASSPGQSSGNTIYF. The DNA of the CDR3 is TGTGCCAGCTCACCGGGACAGAGCTCTGGAAACACCATATATTTT.

By its share, this clonotype is medium-sized (0.01 to 0.1%). V gene TRBV5-1 combines with J gene TRBJ2-7, with D uncertain. The V end was cut by 5 bases, the J end by 4 bases, with 13 bases between. The length of the CDR3 is 13 residues. Germline V gene lookup returns CDR1 SGHRS and CDR2 YFSETQ. The CDR3 is CASSPDVGYEQYF. CDR3 sequence (DNA): TGCGCCAGCAGTCCCGACGTTGGATACGAGCAGTACTTC.

By its share, this clonotype is medium-sized. The chain recombines TRBV11-2 with TRBJ1-5, with D unclear. Germline CDR1 SGHAT, CDR2 FQNNGV. V was pared by 0 bases and J by 0 bases, with 6 bases between. This CDR3 region has 15 residues. CDR3 residues: CASSLEWDSNQPQHF. CDR3 nucleotide sequence: TGTGCCAGCAGCTTAGAGTGGGATAGCAATCAGCCCCAGCATTTT.

This clonotype counts as medium-sized. The chain carries TRBV5-1 and TRBJ1-6, with D possibly TRBD1 on 5 matching bases. This CDR3 region has 14 residues. Germline V gene data show CDR1 as SGHRS and CDR2 as YFSETQ. V lost 5 bases and J 7 bases, leaving 13 bases between the germline ends. The CDR3 DNA follows: TGCGCCAGCAGGTCTGACAGCCAGAATTCACCCCTCCACTTT. Its protein product is CASRSDSQNSPLHF.

The gene calls are TRBV25-1 and TRBJ1-1, with D possibly being TRBD1 (6 bases). CDR3 length: 16 amino acids. The germline CDR1 and CDR2 sequences are MGHDK and SYGVNS. The V end was cut by 5 bases, the J end by 4 bases, with 20 bases between. CDR3 protein: CASSPEQGRLSTEAFF. DNA of the CDR3: TGTGCCAGCAGTCCGGAACAGGGTCGGTTGAGCACTGAAGCTTTCTTT.

This clonotype was observed a few times. This may be a read error: a much more frequent sequence differs by one nucleotide. This rearrangement joins TRBV12-3 or TRBV12-4 to TRBJ1-2, with a possible D match to TRBD1 (6 bases). V was shortened by 6 bases and J by 10 bases, with 15 bases between the two germline ends. This CDR3 contains 12 residues. CDR3 nucleotide sequence: TGTGCCAGCAGCTCAGGGGACGGTGTCTACACCTTC. Encoded protein: CASSSGDGVYTF.

By proportion, this clonotype is medium-sized. The V and J genes are TRBV18 and TRBJ2-7; TRBD1 agrees at 7 bases. CDR3 size: 15 residues. CDR1 and CDR2 (germline): KGHSH, LQKENI. J gave up 5 bases and V 2 bases, and 9 bases lay outside the gene matches. The CDR3 DNA follows: TGTGCCAGCTCACCAAGAACAGGGGTTGGCGACGAGCAGTACTTC. Translating gives CASSPRTGVGDEQYF.

Within the sample, this clonotype is medium-sized. The chain couples TRBV5-5 to TRBJ1-4; the D is unclear. There are 15 residues in the CDR3. The germline V gene has CDR1 SGHKS and CDR2 YYEKEE (reference sequence). Trimming left V 1 base short and J 0 bases short, with 7 bases between. The DNA for the CDR3 is TGTGCCAGCAGCTTGTCAACAACAACTAATGAAAAACTGTTTTTT. Its translation: CASSLSTTTNEKLFF.

This clonotype is judged medium-sized (0.01 to 0.1%). The chain recombines TRBV12-3 or TRBV12-4 with TRBJ1-5; D is uncertain. Trimming shortened V by 0 bases and J by 7 bases, and 13 bases separated the two germline ends. The CDR3 length is 15 residues. DNA of the CDR3: TGTGCCAGCAGTTTAGCCCCCCACGGCGGGCAGCCCCAGCATTTT. Translation: CASSLAPHGGQPQHF.

Within the sample, this clonotype is medium-sized. This chain joins TRBV3-1 and TRBJ1-3; 9 nucleotides line up with TRBD1. J was trimmed by 1 base and V by 10 bases; bases with no gene match: 14. The CDR3 is 17 amino acids. The germline V gene has CDR1 LGHDT and CDR2 YNNKEL (reference sequence). The CDR3 DNA reads as TGTGCCACCAGACACCTCGGGACAGGGCTATCTGGAAACACCATATATTTT. Its translation is CATRHLGTGLSGNTIYF.

By share, this clonotype ranks as medium-sized (0.01 to 0.1%). The chain has TRBV4-1 and TRBJ1-3; D remains ambiguous. This CDR3 has 17 residues. Trimming took 4 bases from V and 4 from J, leaving 20 bases between them. CDR1 is MGHRA and CDR2 is YSYEKL in the germline V gene. CDR3 nucleotide sequence: TGCGCCAGCAGCCTCGACCGGTATAGGGCCGCAGGAAACACCATATATTTT. Translating gives CASSLDRYRAAGNTIYF.

With respect to this clonotype: This may stem from a read error, because a much larger clone lies one nucleotide away. CDR3 DNA: TGCAGTGCTAGGTGGGGCTTTTACAATGAGCAGTTCTTC. Protein product: CSARWGFYNEQFF. This rearrangement joins TRBV20-1 to TRBJ2-1; a weak D match, TRBD1 (5 bases). The V gene's germline CDR1 is DFQATT and CDR2 SNEGSKA (reference sequence). V lost 3 bases to trimming and J lost 4 bases, with 10 bases between them. The CDR3 runs to 13 residues.

This clonotype turned up a few times. A read error is possible here, since a much larger clone lies one base away. The chain combines TRBV6-2 or TRBV6-3 with TRBJ2-3; perhaps TRBD2 as D (6 bases). The last part of the DNA fits TRBJ2-7 better; the J call may be wrong. The CDR3 length is 13 residues. Germline loops: CDR1 MNHEY, CDR2 SVGEGT. CDR3 region: CASIGTPGQGQYF. The CDR3 nucleotides read TGTGCCAGCATTGGGACTCCGGGCCAAGGGCAGTACTTC.

The rearrangement uses TRBV5-5 and TRBJ2-1; perhaps D is TRBD1 or TRBD2 (5 bases each). V lost 4 bases and J 2 bases, leaving 16 bases between the germline ends. CDR3 size: 16 residues. Germline V gene sequence: CDR1 SGHKS, CDR2 YYEKEE (reference sequence). The CDR3, as DNA: TGTGCCAGCAGCGAGTTCGCAGGGAGCCCCTACAATGAGCAGTTCTTC. It specifies CASSEFAGSPYNEQFF.

This clonotype is classed as medium-sized (0.01 to 0.1%). The chain uses TRBV4-2 and TRBJ2-2; 8 bases match TRBD2. This CDR3 is 16 amino acids long. Germline V CDR1 and CDR2: LGHNA, YNFKEQ. With V trimmed by 3 bases and J by 8 bases, 11 bases remained unmatched. CDR3 nucleotides: TGTGCCAGCAGCCATGGGGGGGGCCCTAGCGGGGGGGAGCTGTTTTTT. Amino acid sequence: CASSHGGGPSGGELFF.

By share, this clonotype ranks as medium-sized (0.01 to 0.1%). This chain joins TRBV7-9 and TRBJ2-3, with D possibly matching TRBD1 (6 bases). Germline loops: CDR1 SEHNR, CDR2 FQNEAQ (reference sequence). Trimming cost V 5 bases and J 0 bases, with 15 bases left between them. The length of the CDR3 is 16 residues. This CDR3 is CASSLLRDTSTDTQYF. CDR3 DNA sequence: TGTGCCAGCAGCCTGTTGAGGGACACTAGCACAGATACGCAGTATTTT.

By share, this clonotype ranks as medium-sized. The chain combines TRBV28 with TRBJ1-1; D is perhaps TRBD1 (6 bases). Germline V gene data show CDR1 as MDHEN and CDR2 as SYDVKM. This CDR3 spans 13 amino acids. The V end lost 5 bases, the J end lost 1 base, and 8 bases lay between the germline ends. The CDR3 DNA reads TGTGCCAGCAGTCAGGGGTGGAACACTGAAGCTTTCTTT. The encoded protein is CASSQGWNTEAFF.

This clonotype rates as medium-sized. The CDR3 bases are TGTGCCAGCAGTGGTAGGGACAGAGAATCTGGGGCCAACGTCCTGACTTTC. This gives the protein CASSGRDRESGANVLTF. J is TRBJ2-6 and V is TRBV6-1, with TRBD1 identical over 7 bases. The junction had 7 bases not matched to a gene; V was cut back by 4 bases and J by 1 base. The CDR3 is 17 residues long. CDR1 and CDR2 from the germline V gene are MNHNS and SASEGT.

The gene calls are TRBV24-1 and TRBJ1-5; D is ambiguous. Germline CDR1 and CDR2: KGHDR and SFDVKD. The CDR3 is 14 residues long. Trimming took off 5 bases at V and 5 bases at J, with 12 bases between the two ends. The CDR3 DNA is TGTGCCACCAGTGTCCCGGGTTCCGATCAGCCCCAGCATTTT. It encodes CATSVPGSDQPQHF.

This clonotype is classed as medium-sized (0.01 to 0.1%). The genes are TRBV6-1 and TRBJ2-2; D is undetermined. This CDR3 has 12 amino acids. The germline V gene has CDR1 MNHNS and CDR2 SASEGT. Trimming left V 7 bases short and J 5 bases short, with 8 bases between. CDR3 residues: CASNLRTGELFF. The CDR3 bases are TGTGCCAGCAACCTTCGGACCGGGGAGCTGTTTTTT.

This clonotype is medium-sized. The chain couples TRBV6-6 to TRBJ2-5, with D unclear. V was clipped by 0 bases and J by 3 bases, with 11 bases between them. The CDR3 is made up of 15 amino acids. CDR1 MNHNY and CDR2 SVGAGI come from the germline V gene (reference sequence). The CDR3 here is CASSYSRQTKETQYF. CDR3 DNA: TGTGCCAGCAGTTACTCGAGGCAGACAAAAGAGACCCAGTACTTC.

By sample fraction, this clonotype is medium-sized. The chain couples TRBV30 to TRBJ2-7, with D perhaps given as TRBD1 or TRBD2 (5 bases each). V lost 3 bases and J lost 3, with 18 bases in between. Germline values: CDR1 GTSNPN, CDR2 SVGIG (reference sequence). The CDR3 spans 15 residues. This CDR3 reads CAWSPGTLSSYEQYF. In DNA, the CDR3 is TGTGCCTGGAGCCCCGGGACCCTGAGCAGCTACGAGCAGTACTTC.

This clonotype was recorded at least ten times. The chain couples TRBV5-6 to TRBJ1-1; D is unclear. Germline CDR1 and CDR2: SGHDT and YYEEEE. V was clipped by 1 base and J by 6 bases, with 19 bases between them. The CDR3 spans 16 residues. CDR3 loop: CASSLLRSWMIAEAFF. CDR3 nucleotides: TGTGCCAGCAGCTTGCTGCGGTCTTGGATGATCGCTGAAGCTTTCTTT.